Following are 32 T cell receptor beta chains from one sample sequenced in a study of T cell changes during pregnancy in multiple sclerosis. TCRdb's copy holds only in-frame clones and misses some; the assay was immunoSEQ multiplex PCR. The sample holds tens of thousands of clones, approximately 91% seen once. Source: peripheral blood, taken in the third trimester of pregnancy. The origin of the receptors is a female donor with multiple sclerosis, enrolled in a pregnancy study.

This chain joins TRBV9 and TRBJ2-1; TRBD2 matches at 10 bases. CDR3 length equals 16 residues. The V and J ends lost 3 bases and 2 bases, in that order; junction bases with no gene match: 5. From germline, CDR1 is SGDLS and CDR2 YYNGEE. CDR3 nucleotide sequence: TGTGCCAGCAGCGGTAGCGGGGGGCCGACCTACAATGAGCAGTTCTTC. Its protein is CASSGSGGPTYNEQFF.

This chain joins TRBV29-1 and TRBJ2-7, with D maybe TRBD2 (5 bases). The germline gives CDR1 SQVTM, CDR2 ANQGSEA. The CDR3 is 11 amino acids. V was pared by 7 bases and J by 11 bases, with 18 bases between. CDR3 region: CSGRLDSSEYF. Here the CDR3 DNA reads TGCAGCGGACGCCTGGACTCGTCAGAGTACTTC.

The chain uses TRBV9 and TRBJ1-2, with TRBD1 identical over 7 bases. The CDR3 covers 16 residues. V trimming: 0 bases; J trimming: 2 bases; junction bases outside the gene matches: 7. CDR1 SGDLS and CDR2 YYNGEE come from the germline V gene. The CDR3, as DNA: TGTGCCAGCAGCGTAGAGGGGGCAGGGAGAAACTATGGCTACACCTTC. Its translation: CASSVEGAGRNYGYTF.

V is TRBV6-6 and J is TRBJ2-7, with D possibly TRBD2 on 6 matching bases. The V gene lost 0 bases and the J gene lost 7 bases, with 10 bases spanning the gap. Germline V lookup: CDR1 MNHNY, CDR2 SVGAGI (reference sequence). The length of the CDR3 is 13 residues. CDR3 DNA: TGTGCCAGCAGTTACTCCCCGCGGGGTGAGCAGTACTTC. Amino acids: CASSYSPRGEQYF.

In this sample, this clone turned up once. The J gene is TRBJ2-1, the V gene TRBV5-4; tentatively, D is TRBD2 (5 bases). Germline V CDR1 and CDR2: SGHNT, YYREEE (reference sequence). The CDR3 spans 15 residues. Trimming took 4 bases from V and 4 from J, leaving 15 bases between them. CDR3 bases: TGTGCCAGCAGCCCCCCGTGGAGCGGATACAATGAGCAGTTCTTC. Its protein product is CASSPPWSGYNEQFF.

The chain has TRBV10-3 and TRBJ1-6; D is ambiguous. The CDR3 consists of 15 residues. Trimming shortened V by 10 bases and J by 6 bases, and 19 bases separated the two germline ends. The germline gives CDR1 ENHRY, CDR2 SYGVKD. The CDR3 loop is CATVALLGGNSPLHF. As DNA, the CDR3 is TGTGCCACCGTAGCACTTCTCGGAGGTAATTCACCCCTCCACTTT.

The chain joins TRBV19 to TRBJ1-6, with 11 bases that match TRBD1. Germline trimming cut 4 bases from V and 10 bases from J; bases unmatched to any gene: 3. The CDR3 is 14 residues long. Germline loops: CDR1 LNHDA, CDR2 SQIVND (reference sequence). The CDR3 coding sequence is TGTGCCAGTAGTAGGACAGGGGGCCAGTCACCCCTCCACTTT. Amino acid sequence: CASSRTGGQSPLHF.

The V gene is TRBV2, the J gene TRBJ1-5, with 7 bases that match TRBD1. Germline V gives CDR1 SNHLY, CDR2 FYNNEI. After removal of 4 bases from V and 5 bases from J, the junction contained 5 bases not matched to a gene. There are 14 residues in the CDR3. Here the CDR3 reads CASSGRTGYQPQHF. The CDR3 nucleotides read TGTGCCAGCAGTGGCAGGACAGGATATCAGCCCCAGCATTTT.

In DNA, the CDR3 is TGTGCCACCAGCAGAGATGACGGGGTTAGCACAGATACGCAGTATTTT. Translating it yields CATSRDDGVSTDTQYF. This chain links TRBV15 with TRBJ2-3; a weak D match, TRBD2 (5 bases). V shed 0 bases and J shed 0 bases, with 10 bases lying between them. Looked up from germline, CDR1 is LNHNV and CDR2 is YYDKDF (reference sequence). The CDR3 consists of 16 residues.

This chain links TRBV28 with TRBJ2-1, with TRBD2 identical over 12 bases. The germline V gene encodes CDR1 MDHEN and CDR2 SYDVKM. The CDR3 loop spans 17 amino acids. V gave up 7 bases and J gave up 1 base; unmatched junction bases: 8. CDR3 sequence (DNA): TGTGCCAGCAAGGTGACTAGCGGGGGCCAATCCTACAATGAGCAGTTCTTC. It is translated as CASKVTSGGQSYNEQFF.

The chain is built from TRBV5-1 and TRBJ2-3, with 13 positions matching TRBD2. V was clipped by 1 base and J by 8 bases; unmatched bases: 13. The CDR3 has 18 amino acids. Germline V lookup: CDR1 SGHRS, CDR2 YFSETQ. CDR3 region: CASSLKSGTSGVPGTQYF. The CDR3 nucleotides read TGCGCCAGCAGCTTGAAATCCGGGACTAGCGGGGTTCCTGGTACGCAGTATTTT. The entire variable domain, with the rest obtained from reference TRBV5-1 and TRBJ2-3, is as follows: KAGVTQTPRYLIKTRGQQVTLSCSPISGHRSVSWYQQTPGQGLQFLFEYFSETQRNKGNFPGRFSGRQFSNSRSEMNVSTLELGDSALYLCASSLKSGTSGVPGTQYFGPGTRLTVL.

In DNA form, the CDR3 reads TGCGCCAGCAGCCACTTCCCAGATACTAGGCTCAACGAGCAGTACTTC. Its protein is CASSHFPDTRLNEQYF. J is TRBJ2-7 and V is TRBV4-1; D possibly corresponds to TRBD2 (5 bases). Germline V gene lookup returns CDR1 MGHRA and CDR2 YSYEKL. The ends were cut back, 3 bases at V and 5 bases at J, with 20 bases in the middle. The CDR3 has 16 residues.

This rearrangement joins TRBV25-1 to TRBJ2-3, with TRBD1 matching 10 bases. CDR1 is MGHDK and CDR2 is SYGVNS in the germline V gene. This CDR3 spans 16 amino acids. The J segment lost 3 bases and the V segment lost 3 bases, leaving 6 bases of the junction unmatched. CDR3 nucleotides: TGTGCCAGCAGTGACCCGACAGGGGGCAGAACAGATACGCAGTATTTT. This encodes CASSDPTGGRTDTQYF. The variable domain in full, completed from reference TRBV25-1 and TRBJ2-3, reads EADIYQTPRYLVIGTGKKITLECSQTMGHDKMYWYQQDPGMELHLIHYSYGVNSTEKGDLSSESTVSRIRTEHFPLTLESARPSHTSQYLCASSDPTGGRTDTQYFGPGTRLTVL.

The chain uses TRBV5-4 and TRBJ2-5, with D perhaps TRBD1 (6 bases). The germline V and J ends were trimmed by 4 bases and 5 bases, with 15 bases remaining between them. Germline V gene sequence: CDR1 SGHNT, CDR2 YYREEE (reference sequence). This CDR3 spans 14 amino acids. CDR3 in DNA: TGTGCCAGCAGCCCACCACAGGGTTCGGAGACCCAGTACTTC. Translation gives CASSPPQGSETQYF.

The chain carries TRBV30 and TRBJ1-1; 7 bases map to TRBD1. V lost 2 bases and J lost 3; bases outside the gene matches: 3. Germline assignment: CDR1 GTSNPN and CDR2 SVGIG (reference sequence). The CDR3 has 13 amino acids. DNA for the CDR3: TGTGCCTGGAGTCGGGACAGCCACACTGAAGCTTTCTTT. This encodes CAWSRDSHTEAFF.

The chain employs TRBV21-1 and TRBJ2-1; TRBD1, the table's D call, was not compared with the DNA. TRBV21-1 is shown as a pseudogene. The CDR3 totals 16 residues. The CDR3 loop reads CASSKRGGRDLKEQFF. The CDR3, as DNA: TGTGCCAGCAGCAAACGAGGGGGCCGGGACCTCAAGGAGCAGTTCTTC.

The chain uses TRBV9 and TRBJ1-1; 7 positions match TRBD1. The CDR3 runs 15 residues. The J segment lost 1 base and the V segment lost 3 bases, leaving 6 bases of the junction unmatched. The germline CDR1 and CDR2 sequences are SGDLS and YYNGEE. CDR3 coding DNA: TGTGCCAGCAGCGCAGGGGGTTGGGGGAACACTGAAGCTTTCTTT. It translates to CASSAGGWGNTEAFF.

The gene calls are TRBV29-1 and TRBJ1-1; the D gene is possibly TRBD1 (5 bases). Trimming removed 7 bases from V and 1 base from J, with 19 bases in between. Germline CDR1 reads SQVTM; CDR2 reads ANQGSEA. The CDR3 has 15 residues. CDR3 sequence reads: CSGRYYRGGNTEAFF. CDR3 nucleotide sequence: TGCAGCGGGAGGTATTATCGGGGGGGGAACACTGAAGCTTTCTTT.

Only a few counts were recorded for this clone. The J gene is TRBJ2-2, the V gene TRBV4-3; 12 bases match TRBD1. The CDR3 runs 17 residues. The V and J ends lost 4 bases and 3 bases, in that order; junction bases with no gene match: 6. CDR1 and CDR2 from the germline V gene are LGHNA and YSLEER. CDR3 residues: CASSPSRDRGHTGELFF. The DNA for the CDR3 is TGCGCCAGCAGCCCATCCCGGGACAGGGGGCACACCGGGGAGCTGTTTTTT.

The chain is built from TRBV25-1 and TRBJ2-5; maybe TRBD2 (5 bases). Trimming took off 1 base at V and 4 bases at J, with 10 bases between the two ends. CDR1 MGHDK and CDR2 SYGVNS come from the germline V gene. This CDR3 contains 14 residues. The CDR3 coding sequence is TGTGCCAGCAGTGAATTTGAGGGTAGAGAGACCCAGTACTTC. Translating gives CASSEFEGRETQYF.

This clone was seen only once. The chain has TRBV7-2 and TRBJ2-7; D is unresolved. The germline CDR1 and CDR2 sequences are SGHTA and FQGNSA. V was cut by 5 bases and J by 0 bases, with 5 bases left in between. The CDR3 totals 12 residues. The CDR3 DNA follows: TGTGCCAGCAGCATTAACTCCTACGAGCAGTACTTC. Encoded protein: CASSINSYEQYF.

The V gene is TRBV4-3, the J gene TRBJ2-2; tentative D call: TRBD1 (5 bases). The CDR3 has 16 residues. Germline values: CDR1 LGHNA, CDR2 YSLEER. The ends were cut back, 4 bases at V and 4 bases at J, with 16 bases in the middle. CDR3 region: CASSPLGQPFTGELFF. The CDR3 nucleotides read TGCGCCAGCAGCCCGCTGGGGCAGCCTTTCACCGGGGAGCTGTTTTTT.

The CDR3, as DNA: TGTGCCAGCAGCCCCTGGACTAGCGGCTACAATGAGCAGTTCTTC. Translation: CASSPWTSGYNEQFF. The V gene is TRBV9, the J gene TRBJ2-1; TRBD2 matches 10 bases. The CDR3 loop spans 15 amino acids. The J segment lost 3 bases and the V segment lost 4 bases, leaving 4 bases of the junction unmatched. The germline gives CDR1 SGDLS, CDR2 YYNGEE.

The chain couples TRBV2 to TRBJ1-6; 10 nucleotides align to TRBD1. V shed 6 bases and J 6 bases; nucleotides not matched to a gene: 8. Germline CDR1 is SNHLY and CDR2 is FYNNEI. CDR3 length: 16 residues. In DNA form, the CDR3 reads TGTGCCAGCAGCCCGACCCGGGACAGGGGTAATTCACCCCTCCACTTT. It yields the protein CASSPTRDRGNSPLHF.

The chain links TRBV12-1 to TRBJ2-2; TRBD1, the table's D call, lacks a check against the DNA. TRBV12-1 is a documented pseudogene. CDR3 length equals 16 residues. This CDR3 is CASRGGQGENTGELFF. For the CDR3, the DNA is TGTGCCAGCAGGGGGGGACAGGGGGAAAACACCGGGGAGCTGTTTTTT.

The chain carries TRBV7-8 and TRBJ1-3; TRBD1 is a possible D gene (6 bases). V was clipped by 5 bases and J by 13 bases, with 15 bases between them. The CDR3 loop spans 12 amino acids. The germline V gene encodes CDR1 SGHVS and CDR2 FQNEAQ. CDR3 amino acids: CASSLGATKIYF. The CDR3, as DNA: TGTGCCAGCAGCCTGGGGGCGACAAAAATATATTTT.

V and J are TRBV28 and TRBJ2-7; 12 bases agree with TRBD1. This CDR3 is built from 15 residues. Per the germline V gene, CDR1 is MDHEN and CDR2 is SYDVKM. J was trimmed by 7 bases and V by 6 bases; bases with no gene match: 10. The CDR3 here is CASRGTGGPGAEQYF. Written as DNA, the CDR3 is TGTGCCAGCAGGGGGACAGGGGGCCCTGGGGCGGAGCAGTACTTC.

This chain links TRBV29-1 with TRBJ2-5; TRBD2 aligns across 14 bases. The J segment lost 7 bases and the V segment lost 6 bases, leaving 13 bases of the junction unmatched. The CDR3 extends over 16 amino acids. CDR1 is SQVTM, CDR2 ANQGSEA, per germline. The CDR3 nucleotides read TGCAGCGTCGCACCGCGACTAGCGGGGGGGCGTGTGACCCAGTACTTC. Its translation: CSVAPRLAGGRVTQYF.

The genes are TRBV2 and TRBJ1-4; D remains ambiguous. Trimming removed 6 bases from V and 0 bases from J, with 11 bases in between. CDR3 length: 15 residues. Per the germline V gene, CDR1 is SNHLY and CDR2 is FYNNEI. The CDR3 region has the DNA TGTGCCAGCAGGTCGAACAGTGCAACTAATGAAAAACTGTTTTTT. This gives the protein CASRSNSATNEKLFF.

The chain couples TRBV4-2 to TRBJ2-4; D is ambiguous. From germline, CDR1 is LGHNA and CDR2 YNFKEQ. The CDR3 runs 14 residues. The V end lost 0 bases, the J end lost 1 base, and 4 bases lay between the germline ends. The CDR3 protein is CASSQDRAKNIQYF. CDR3 coding DNA: TGTGCCAGCAGCCAAGACAGGGCCAAAAACATTCAGTACTTC.

The chain couples TRBV7-2 to TRBJ2-3, with 7 positions matching TRBD2. This CDR3 spans 15 amino acids. V trimming: 5 bases; J trimming: 4 bases; junction bases outside the gene matches: 9. CDR1 and CDR2 from the germline V gene are SGHTA and FQGNSA. The CDR3, as DNA: TGTGCCAGCAGCACCCGGGGGGAGGGAGCAGATACGCAGTATTTT. It codes for CASSTRGEGADTQYF. The full variable domain, rest sourced from reference TRBV7-2 and TRBJ2-3, is GAGVSQSPSNKVTEKGKDVELRCDPISGHTALYWYRQSLGQGLEFLIYFQGNSAPDKSGLPSDRFSAERTGGSVSTLTIQRTQQEDSAVYLCASSTRGEGADTQYFGPGTRLTVL.

The chain recombines TRBV6-6 with TRBJ2-5; the match to TRBD1 covers 7 bases. V shed 7 bases and J 4 bases; nucleotides not matched to a gene: 9. The CDR3 extends over 14 amino acids. The germline V gene encodes CDR1 MNHNY and CDR2 SVGAGI (reference sequence). The CDR3 sequence: CASINRQGLETQYF. CDR3 nucleotide sequence: TGTGCCAGCATCAACAGACAGGGCCTAGAGACCCAGTACTTC.